This T cell receptor (beta chain) was documented in a study of blood T cells in healthy people across ages. Alongside a J-beta primer mix, a sample-barcoded 5' primer served in a second PCR lasting about 7 to 12 cycles. Paired-end reads containing CDR3 totaled no fewer than 2.5 million for each sample. One entry per CDR3 protein results from TCRdb running MiXCR on the 5' RACE reads. Among 1 million to 1.2 million distinct CDR3 sequences listed, roughly two fifths were seen once. In regard to this clonotype: Its antigen is not known.

Germline values: CDR1 SGHDN, CDR2 FVKESK. The CDR3 is made up of 17 amino acids. Trimming removed 2 bases from V and 3 bases from J; junction bases left unmatched: 6. Study findings and constraints: Researchers said unsorted PBMCs prevented a conclusive naive versus antigen-experienced comparison.

J is TRBJ2-6 and V is TRBV14, with 8 positions matching TRBD1. This receptor was identified in a man younger than 35 in good health. The specimen sequenced was blood. In DNA form, the CDR3 reads TGTGCCAGCAGCCAACACGACAGGGGTCTTGGGGCCAACGTCCTGACTTTC. This translates into CASSQHDRGLGANVLTF.